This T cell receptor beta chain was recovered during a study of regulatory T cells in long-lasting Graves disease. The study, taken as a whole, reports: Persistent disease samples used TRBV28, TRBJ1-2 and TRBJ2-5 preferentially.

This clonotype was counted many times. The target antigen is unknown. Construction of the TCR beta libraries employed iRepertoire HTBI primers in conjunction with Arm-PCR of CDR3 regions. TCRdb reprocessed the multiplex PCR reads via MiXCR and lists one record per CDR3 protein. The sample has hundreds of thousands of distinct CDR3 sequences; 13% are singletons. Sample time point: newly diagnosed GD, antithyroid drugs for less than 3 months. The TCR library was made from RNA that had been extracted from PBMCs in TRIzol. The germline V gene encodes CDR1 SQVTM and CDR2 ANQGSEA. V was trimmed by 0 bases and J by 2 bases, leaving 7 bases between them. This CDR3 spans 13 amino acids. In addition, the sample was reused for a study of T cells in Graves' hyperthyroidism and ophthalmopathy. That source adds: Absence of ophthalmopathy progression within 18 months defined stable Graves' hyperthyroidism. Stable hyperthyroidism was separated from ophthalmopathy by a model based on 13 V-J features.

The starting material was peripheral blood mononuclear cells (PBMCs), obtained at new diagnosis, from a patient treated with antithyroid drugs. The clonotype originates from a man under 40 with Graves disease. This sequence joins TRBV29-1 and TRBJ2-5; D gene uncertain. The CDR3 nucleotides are TGCAGCGTTGAAGATTGGCAGCAAGAGACCCAGTACTTC. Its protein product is CSVEDWQQETQYF.